A single sample gave rise to the 21 T cell receptor beta chains below, sequenced in a study of identical twins. TCRdb reanalysed the 5' RACE reads using MiXCR and keeps one entry per CDR3 protein. The table lists 550,000 to 800,000 distinct CDR3 sequences, around 7.4% of them singletons. This sample was also put to use in a study of yellow fever vaccine responses in identical twins.

Sequenced sample: PBMCs. These receptors all come from a woman younger than 35 in good health.

V gene TRBV3-1 combines with J gene TRBJ2-3; D call uncertain. The V gene's germline CDR1 is LGHDT and CDR2 YNNKEL (reference sequence). V lost 3 bases, J lost 4 bases, and 5 bases lay in between. The CDR3 is made up of 12 amino acids. The CDR3 DNA sequence: TGTGCCAGCAGCCAGATACCAGATACGCAGTATTTT. Residues: CASSQIPDTQYF.

V gene TRBV18 combines with J gene TRBJ2-7; 7 nucleotides align to TRBD2. The V gene's germline CDR1 is KGHSH and CDR2 LQKENI. This CDR3 is built from 12 residues. With 5 bases clipped from V and 6 bases from J, the junction kept 4 bases outside the gene matches. As DNA, the CDR3 is TGTGCCAGCTCAACGGGGGGTGGCGAGCAGTACGTC. Protein: CASSTGGGEQYV.

The chain couples TRBV3-1 to TRBJ2-2; 8 bases align to TRBD1. This CDR3 has 14 amino acids. With V trimmed by 8 bases and J by 3 bases, 5 bases remained unmatched. From germline, CDR1 is LGHDT and CDR2 YNNKEL (reference sequence). In nucleotides, the CDR3 is TGTGCCAGCCGCAGGGGGCAGGACACCGGGGAGCTGTTTTTT. Translated: CASRRGQDTGELFF. Looking up the rest from reference TRBV3-1 and TRBJ2-2 gives the full variable domain: DTAVSQTPKYLVTQMGNDKSIKCEQNLGHDTMYWYKQDSKKFLKIMFSYNNKELIINETVPNRFSPKSPDKAHLNLHINSLELGDSAVYFCASRRGQDTGELFFGEGSRLTVL.

The rearrangement uses TRBV12-3 or TRBV12-4 and TRBJ2-5; 7 bases line up with TRBD1. Unmatched junction bases numbered 7, after V lost 7 bases and J lost 5 bases. The CDR3 is made up of 13 amino acids. CDR3 region: CASTWDSSETQYF. CDR3 DNA sequence: TGTGCCAGCACTTGGGACAGCAGCGAGACCCAGTACTTC.

In its sample, this clonotype was seen a few times. The chain uses TRBV12-3 or TRBV12-4 and TRBJ2-5; TRBD2 matches 7 bases. V shed 6 bases, J shed 7 bases, and the junction held 11 bases outside the gene matches. The CDR3 contains 14 residues. Here the CDR3 reads CASSPPGTKGTQYF. CDR3 nucleotides: TGTGCCAGCAGCCCCCCCGGGACTAAGGGGACCCAGTACTTC.

This clonotype has just a few counts. The chain couples TRBV20-1 to TRBJ2-5; 7 bases are shared with TRBD2. Germline V gene lookup returns CDR1 DFQATT and CDR2 SNEGSKA (reference sequence). With V trimmed by 0 bases and J by 1 base, 8 bases remained unmatched. This CDR3 region has 16 residues. This CDR3 reads CSARDEYGGIQETQYF. The DNA for the CDR3 is TGCAGTGCTAGAGATGAGTACGGGGGGATCCAAGAGACCCAGTACTTC.

This clonotype was detected a few times. The V gene is TRBV12-3 or TRBV12-4, the J gene TRBJ2-1, with D perhaps TRBD2 (6 bases). V dropped 3 bases and J dropped 10 bases, with 25 bases sitting between them. The CDR3 has 17 amino acids. The CDR3 region is CASSFETGTWGIVEQFF. In nucleotides, the CDR3 is TGTGCCAGCAGTTTTGAAACCGGGACTTGGGGGATTGTGGAGCAGTTCTTC.

This clonotype came up a few times. The CDR3 sequence is CASSQEIGGNTGELFF. CDR3 sequence (DNA): TGTGCCAGCAGCCAAGAGATTGGGGGTAACACCGGGGAGCTGTTTTTT. The chain joins TRBV3-1 to TRBJ2-2; D might be TRBD1 or TRBD2, each matching 5 bases. The germline V and J ends were trimmed by 0 bases and 2 bases, with 10 bases remaining between them. Germline CDR1 LGHDT, CDR2 YNNKEL (reference sequence). The CDR3 extends over 16 amino acids.

This clonotype has a count of ten or more. This rearrangement joins TRBV10-3 to TRBJ2-1; 9 nucleotides align to TRBD2. Germline lookup yields CDR1 ENHRY and CDR2 SYGVKD. V was pared by 6 bases and J by 7 bases, with 10 bases of the junction left unmatched. The CDR3 totals 15 residues. CDR3 sequence (DNA): TGTGCCATCAGCCCCGGGGTAGCGGGAGCTAATGAGCAGTTCTTC. It is translated as CAISPGVAGANEQFF.

In its sample, this clonotype was seen many times. The chain is built from TRBV27 and TRBJ2-1; D may be TRBD2 (5 bases). V was shortened by 5 bases and J by 2 bases, with 16 bases between the two germline ends. Germline CDR1 reads MNHEY; CDR2 reads SMNVEV (reference sequence). The CDR3 runs 16 residues. The CDR3 DNA reads TGTGCCAGCAGTCTACTCCCCGAGGGTGCCTACAATGAGCAGTTCTTC. Its protein product is CASSLLPEGAYNEQFF.

In its sample, this clonotype was seen many times. The chain couples TRBV6-6 to TRBJ1-1, with D perhaps TRBD1 (6 bases). Germline CDR1 MNHNY, CDR2 SVGAGI (reference sequence). This CDR3 region has 11 residues. Trimming left V 5 bases short and J 8 bases short, with 9 bases between. CDR3 DNA sequence: TGTGCCAGCAGTCAGGGGATGGAAGCTTTCTTT. Its protein is CASSQGMEAFF.

The rearrangement links TRBV20-1 to TRBJ1-4; a possible D gene is TRBD1 (5 bases). Trimming took 0 bases from V and 8 from J, leaving 16 bases between them. This CDR3 has 15 residues. The germline V gene has CDR1 DFQATT and CDR2 SNEGSKA (reference sequence). CDR3: CSARDRTGSGEKLFF. The CDR3 DNA reads as TGCAGTGCTAGAGATAGAACAGGTTCGGGAGAAAAACTGTTTTTT.

The gene calls are TRBV7-9 and TRBJ2-1, with a weak D call TRBD2 (6 bases). The CDR3 runs to 12 residues. V was pared by 4 bases and J by 9 bases, with 10 bases between. Germline V lookup: CDR1 SEHNR, CDR2 FQNEAQ (reference sequence). The CDR3 protein is CASSSLAVEQFF. The CDR3 coding sequence is TGTGCCAGCAGCTCACTAGCAGTTGAGCAGTTCTTC.

This clonotype was recorded a few times. The CDR3 coding sequence is TGCGCCAGCAGCCCTCTGGGGACCACGAACACTGAAGCTTTCTTT. Translation: CASSPLGTTNTEAFF. The chain has TRBV5-1 and TRBJ1-1; D is perhaps TRBD1 (5 bases). Germline loops: CDR1 SGHRS, CDR2 YFSETQ. The CDR3 consists of 15 residues. V was trimmed by 4 bases and J by 1 base, leaving 14 bases between them.

This chain links TRBV14 with TRBJ2-3; D is possibly TRBD2 (6 bases). This CDR3 region has 16 residues. V lost 3 bases and J lost 2, with 15 bases in between. Germline CDR1 and CDR2: SGHDN and FVKESK. CDR3 sequence (DNA): TGTGCCAGCAGCCATGGAGGGAGAGGAATCACAGATACGCAGTATTTT. Its protein is CASSHGGRGITDTQYF.

In its sample, this clonotype was seen a few times. The chain employs TRBV7-9 and TRBJ1-2; D perhaps matches TRBD1 (5 bases). Germline V lookup: CDR1 SEHNR, CDR2 FQNEAQ (reference sequence). Trimming took off 1 base at V and 4 bases at J, with 10 bases between the two ends. CDR3 length: 14 amino acids. The CDR3, as DNA: TGTGCCAGCAGCTTAGATCACAGGAGCTATGGCTACACCTTC. It is translated as CASSLDHRSYGYTF. Variable domain in full (rest from reference TRBV7-9 and TRBJ1-2): DTGVSQNPRHKITKRGQNVTFRCDPISEHNRLYWYRQTLGQGPEFLTYFQNEAQLEKSRLLSDRFSAERPKGSFSTLEIQRTEQGDSAMYLCASSLDHRSYGYTFGSGTRLTVV.

This clonotype was recorded many times. The chain links TRBV7-3 to TRBJ1-1, with D possibly TRBD1 on 5 matching bases. The V gene lost 5 bases and the J gene lost 4 bases, with 14 bases spanning the gap. Germline values: CDR1 SGHTA, CDR2 FQGTGA. The CDR3 length is 14 residues. CDR3 protein: CASSTSGTRTEAFF. The DNA of the CDR3 is TGTGCCAGCAGCACATCCGGGACTCGCACTGAAGCTTTCTTT.

The table lists this clonotype with many counts. The V gene is TRBV14, the J gene TRBJ2-7, with a tentative D call TRBD1 (5 bases). This CDR3 has 15 amino acids. The V gene's germline CDR1 is SGHDN and CDR2 FVKESK. Trimming left V 1 base short and J 3 bases short, with 13 bases between. The CDR3: CASSQVVGPDYEQYF. The CDR3 nucleotides read TGTGCCAGCAGCCAAGTAGTGGGGCCTGACTACGAGCAGTACTTC.

This clonotype has only a few counts. V and J are TRBV28 and TRBJ2-5; TRBD2 might be the D (6 bases). V was pared by 9 bases and J by 9 bases, with 14 bases between. This CDR3 is built from 11 residues. In germline, CDR1 is MDHEN, CDR2 SYDVKM. The CDR3 coding sequence is TGTGCCAGTAGACTAGGCGGGGCCCAGTACTTC. This gives the protein CASRLGGAQYF.

This rearrangement joins TRBV20-1 to TRBJ2-7; tentative D call: TRBD2 (5 bases). The V end was cut by 6 bases, the J end by 7 bases, with 19 bases between. The CDR3 sequence is 13 residues long. Germline CDR1 is DFQATT and CDR2 is SNEGSKA (reference sequence). CDR3 sequence: CSALRGTNLEQYF. The DNA for the CDR3 is TGCAGTGCGCTACGGGGTACGAATTTAGAGCAGTACTTC.

This clonotype has a handful of counts. V usage is TRBV20-1 and J usage is TRBJ2-3, with D unclear. Germline CDR1 is DFQATT and CDR2 is SNEGSKA (reference sequence). V was clipped by 4 bases and J by 0 bases, with 14 bases between them. The CDR3 runs to 15 residues. CDR3 in DNA: TGCAGTGCTACACACCCGGCGAAAAGCACAGATACGCAGTATTTT. As protein: CSATHPAKSTDTQYF.